This TCR beta chain was identified in a study of T cells in Graves' hyperthyroidism and ophthalmopathy. TCR beta CDR3 sequences were amplified from RNA transcripts. The primer set for the first-round RT-PCR of the TCR CDR3 was HTBI. One entry per CDR3 protein, called by TCRdb with MiXCR from the multiplex PCR reads. Counted here are hundreds of thousands of distinct CDR3 sequences, around 15% occurring once; the ten biggest clones make up roughly a tenth. The CDR3 sequence is 14 residues long. Losses at the gene ends were 9 bases for V and 2 bases for J; bases not matched to a gene: 9. CDR1 ENHRY and CDR2 SYGVKD come from the germline V gene. This clonotype was seen only a few times.

The sequencing sample was made of blood. The chain joins TRBV10-3 to TRBJ2-7, with TRBD1 matching 8 bases. The TCR originated in a woman between 18 and 29 years old with Graves' hyperthyroidism. The CDR3, as DNA: TGTGCCATATCAGAGGACAGGGCGGCCTACGAGCAGTACTTC. This codes for CAISEDRAAYEQYF.